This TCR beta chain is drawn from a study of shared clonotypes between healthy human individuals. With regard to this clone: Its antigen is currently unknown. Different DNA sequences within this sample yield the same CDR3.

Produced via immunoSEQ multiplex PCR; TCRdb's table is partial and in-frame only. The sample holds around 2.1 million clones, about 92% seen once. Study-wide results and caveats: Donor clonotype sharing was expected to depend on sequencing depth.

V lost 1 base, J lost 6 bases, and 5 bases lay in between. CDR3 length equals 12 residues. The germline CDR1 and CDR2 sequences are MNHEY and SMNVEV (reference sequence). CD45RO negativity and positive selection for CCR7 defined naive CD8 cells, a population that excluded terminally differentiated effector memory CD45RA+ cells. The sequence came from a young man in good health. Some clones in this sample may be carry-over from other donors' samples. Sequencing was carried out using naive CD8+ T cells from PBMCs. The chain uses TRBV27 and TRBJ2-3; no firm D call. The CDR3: CASSLLGDTQYF. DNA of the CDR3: TGTGCCAGCAGTTTATTGGGGGATACGCAGTATTTT.